This T cell receptor (beta chain) was profiled in a study of CD8 T cells in ankylosing spondylitis. The germline gives CDR1 MNHEY, CDR2 SMNVEV (reference sequence). This CDR3 has 15 residues. Trimming stripped 6 bases from V and 6 bases from J, with 17 bases between. Making the TCR beta libraries involved quantitative 5'-RACE with molecular barcodes. Each CDR3 protein gets one entry after TCRdb re-called the 5' RACE reads with MiXCR. The data show 310,000 or so distinct CDR3 sequences, approximately 20% seen once. With respect to this clonotype: Its target is unknown.

Study results and caveats: A TCR beta motif made of eight highly homologous variants seemed typical of ankylosing spondylitis blood. A CD8+ phenotype characterized the disease-linked clones, which were relatively rare in peripheral blood.

The sample comprised blood, either unsorted or a sorted T cell fraction (not recorded which). The chain couples TRBV27 to TRBJ2-2, with D hard to call. This TCR derives from a male donor with ankylosing spondylitis or in good health (not recorded which). CDR3 loop: CASSRPGSGAGELFF. The CDR3 coding sequence is TGTGCCAGCAGCCGCCCGGGTTCAGGTGCCGGGGAGCTGTTTTTT.